The T cell receptor beta chain under discussion was sequenced for a study of T cells in Graves' hyperthyroidism and ophthalmopathy (dated by TCRdb to about 2019). About the full investigation: Peripheral blood samples were taken at initial diagnosis, before any treatment was given. TCR Vbeta CDR3 sequencing of 140 or so peripheral blood samples (fewer than 45 ophthalmopathy, about 80 hyperthyroidism and some 17 progressor patients) is reported in the paper. In addition, the study compared T-cell repertoires in thyroid tissue and in blood from roughly 6 Graves' hyperthyroidism patients. Prospective prediction of ophthalmopathy was tested in an independent validation cohort of 18 to 20 hyperthyroidism patients and approximately 17 patients who later progressed to ophthalmopathy. The roughly 100 discovery patients were divided at random into training and test sets in a 7:3 ratio. TCR V-J signatures able to tell the groups apart were searched for in a discovery cohort of some 97 patients, of whom more than 40 had Graves' ophthalmopathy and around 58 had stable Graves' hyperthyroidism. After sampling, hyperthyroidism patients received methimazole starting at 30 mg daily, and ophthalmopathy patients received high-dose intravenous methylprednisolone.

Amplification of TCR beta CDR3 regions was carried out from RNA transcripts. A first-round RT-PCR of the TCR CDR3 used the HTBI primer set with the Qiagen OneStep RT-PCR kit. Libraries were constructed in a second round of multiplex PCR, after which size selection and purification were carried out. The libraries were sequenced on an Illumina HiSeq2000 using paired-end 100 bp reads. As for the authors' bioinformatics: SOAPnuke was used to process the raw data, removing reads that contained adapters or uncalled bases, had a mean Phred below 15, or lacked an exact match to the constant primer or identifier. COPE v1.2.5 was used to merge high-quality paired reads, and clonotypes were defined as unique nucleotide sequences. Clonotypes were aligned to IMGT TRBV, TRBD and TRBJ reference segments using MiTCR v1.1. The analysis was restricted to V-J combinations with a frequency above 0.0001, which together covered 99.2% of the repertoires. The TCS score was defined as F50 (clonal expansion) divided by E x V (chaos), with BLOSUM62-based TCRdist calculated between CDR3 peptides within each V-J. Welch's t-statistics and random forest reduced around 550 V-J features to around 14, which were used in a naive Bayes classifier (R e1071). In TCRdb, the public reads were trimmed at Q25 with fastp and aligned with MiXCR, with productive beta chains retained. Here each entry gathers all rows of one CDR3 protein and keeps the most common genes and DNA. TCRdb assigned the V and J calls; the authors' analysis was not used. This sample gives about 340,000 distinct CDR3 sequences in total; roughly 21% of them show up just once. Together, the top ten hold around 50% of the sample.

Paper-wide results and their limitations: A model built on a 13 V-J signature distinguished ophthalmopathy from stable hyperthyroidism, reaching 85% to 90% sensitivity and about 81% specificity in cross-validation and 80%/75% in testing. No statistical method was used to fix the sample size in advance, and group allocation was not hidden from the investigators. Blood samples also contained most of the expanded thyroid clonotypes (frequency above 0.001), which suggests that blood repertoires may reflect thyroid immune responses. In validation, progression to ophthalmopathy was predicted by the model with 70% to 71% sensitivity and roughly 72% specificity, a median of 6.5 months before onset.

The sample holds many counts of this clonotype. Its specific antigen is unknown. Base qualities are missing; no much larger clone stands one base away. A patient counted as having stable Graves' hyperthyroidism if no progression to ophthalmopathy occurred over 18 months of follow-up. Hyperthyroidism patients were newly diagnosed, had a disease duration of under 2 months, and were aged 18 to 65 years. Any patient with an uncontrolled infection, another autoimmune disease, pregnancy or lactation was excluded. Clinical symptoms, serum thyroxine and TRAb, thyroid ultrasound, and orbital computed tomography formed the basis for the diagnoses. PBMCs were separated from under 11 ml of fresh peripheral blood using Ficoll-Paque density gradient centrifugation. Total RNA was extracted using Trizol reagent, and RNA quality was assessed on an Agilent 2100 Bioanalyzer. Sequenced sample: blood. The receptor's source is a woman aged 45-60 years with Graves' hyperthyroidism.

This receptor has the CDR3 CASSLRKQGTEAFF. At the DNA level, the sequence is TGTGCCAGCAGTCTCCGGAAGCAGGGGACTGAAGCTTTCTTT. This chain is built from TRBV27 and TRBJ1-1, with a weak D call of TRBD1 (6 bases match). From a lookup of the germline V gene (reference sequence), CDR1 and CDR2 are MNHEY and SMNVEV. Deletion took 5 bases off V and 5 bases off J, with a span of 15 bases between the germline ends. Including the terminal cysteine and phenylalanine, the CDR3 comprises 14 residues. The retained sequence is limited to the CDR3, 42 bases, with the frame set at the first base.